This is a list of T cell receptor beta chains from one sample in a study of blood T cell repertoires in COVID-19. Generated by immunoSEQ multiplex PCR, the TCRdb table keeps only in-frame clones and is missing some. The sample shows some 120,000 clones, roughly 90% of them seen only once. Material for sequencing was peripheral blood. Receptors were obtained from a middle-aged man with acute or convalescent COVID-19. CDR3s include the opening cysteine and the closing phenylalanine or tryptophan. Fields, in order: J gene, D gene, clone size, V gene, CDR3 DNA, CDR3 protein. A D gene is named only where the DNA matches it firmly. Where a row states a size, it is once, few, many or the class of an expanded clone; other rows omit it.

>TRBJ2-1|.|.|TRBV6-5
TGTGCCAGCAGTTCCTCCAGCGGTACCTACAATGAGCAGTTCTTC
CASSSSSGTYNEQFF
>TRBJ2-1|.|.|TRBV28
TGTGCCAGCACCTCAGGCGGGGCCCTATACAATGAGCAGTTCTTC
CASTSGGALYNEQFF
>TRBJ1-5|TRBD1|.|TRBV5-3
TGTGCCAGAAGTAAGACAGGGCCTAGCAATCAGCCCCAGCATTTT
CARSKTGPSNQPQHF
>TRBJ1-5|.|.|TRBV2
TGTGCCAGCAGGGCTATTACAGGGAAAAATCAGCCCCAGCATTTT
CASRAITGKNQPQHF
>TRBJ2-1|.|once|TRBV11-2
TGTGCCAGCAGCTTGATGGGCGATTGGAGGCCCAATGAGCAGTTCTTC
CASSLMGDWRPNEQFF
>TRBJ1-1|.|.|TRBV19
TGTGCCAGTAGTATCGCGGCGGGGGGCGGCACTGAAGCTTTCTTT
CASSIAAGGGTEAFF
>TRBJ2-6|.|.|TRBV1
TGCACCAGCAGCAAGAAGACAGGGGGCTCCTCTGGGGCCAACGTCCTGACTTTC
CTSSKKTGGSSGANVLTF
>TRBJ1-3|TRBD1|.|TRBV30
TGTGCCTGGGACCAAGGGACAGCCGGAAACACCATATATTTT
CAWDQGTAGNTIYF
>TRBJ2-4|.|.|TRBV30
TGTGCCTGGAGTGTACGAGGTCATGGAAACATTCAGTACTTC
CAWSVRGHGNIQYF
>TRBJ2-4|TRBD1|.|TRBV6-1
TGTGCCAGCAGTGACCGGGACAGGGGGAACATTCAGTACTTC
CASSDRDRGNIQYF
>TRBJ2-1|.|.|TRBV3-1/TRBV3-2
TGTGCCAGCAGCCGAAGCGGCATAGGCCAGAATGAGCAGTTCTTC
CASSRSGIGQNEQFF
>TRBJ1-1|.|.|TRBV5-1
TGCGCCAGCAGCCTGGACGTCCAGGGGAACACTGAAGCTTTCTTT
CASSLDVQGNTEAFF
>TRBJ2-4|.|.|TRBV7-9
TGTGCCAGCAGCCCCTGGGGAGACCTAGCCAAAAACATTCAGTACTTC
CASSPWGDLAKNIQYF
>TRBJ1-2|TRBD1|.|TRBV4-3
TGCGCCAGCAGCCATACCGGGACAGGGGTTCACTATGGCTACACCTTC
CASSHTGTGVHYGYTF
>TRBJ1-6|TRBD1|.|TRBV10-2
TGCGCCAGCAGCATGGGACAGGGTTTCTATAATTCACCCCTCCACTTT
CASSMGQGFYNSPLHF
>TRBJ2-7|TRBD2|.|TRBV30
TGTGCCTGGAGTGTGAGTCGGGAGGGGTACGAGCAGTACTTC
CAWSVSREGYEQYF
>TRBJ1-5|.|.|TRBV6-1
TGTGCCAGCATCGGAGCCAACCGGCAGCCCCAGCATTTT
CASIGANRQPQHF